Shown below are 14 T cell receptor beta chains from a single sample sequenced in a study of T cell repertoires in cytomegalovirus infection. TCRdb called the reads again in MiXCR, with one record for every CDR3 protein. The table records about 830,000 distinct CDR3 sequences, approximately 29% of them present only once. These receptors have no identified antigens. The source material was cultured CD8+ T cells from PBMCs, sampled from culture after CMV antigen stimulation. Receptor source: a human donor in good health (CMV status not recorded). Some clones in this sample may be carry-over from other donors' samples.

This chain links TRBV10-3 with TRBJ2-7; D is perhaps TRBD2 (6 bases). Trimming left V 6 bases short and J 7 bases short, with 19 bases between. Germline V gives CDR1 ENHRY, CDR2 SYGVKD. This CDR3 spans 14 amino acids. The CDR3 loop reads CAIRTGSTRVEQYF. The CDR3 DNA reads TGTGCCATCAGGACCGGGAGCACGCGAGTGGAGCAGTACTTC.

This rearrangement joins TRBV27 to TRBJ1-1, with 7 bases that match TRBD1. V gave up 6 bases and J gave up 3 bases; unmatched junction bases: 4. Germline V lookup: CDR1 MNHEY, CDR2 SMNVEV (reference sequence). This CDR3 has 13 amino acids. The CDR3 region is CASRKTGYTEAFF. In DNA, the CDR3 is TGTGCCAGCAGGAAGACAGGGTACACTGAAGCTTTCTTT.

This clonotype appeared a few times. The chain uses TRBV7-9 and TRBJ2-1; D assignment may be TRBD1 or TRBD2 (5 bases each). The CDR3 consists of 18 residues. V lost 4 bases, J lost 4 bases, and 23 bases lay in between. Germline lookup yields CDR1 SEHNR and CDR2 FQNEAQ (reference sequence). In DNA form, the CDR3 reads TGTGCCAGCAGCTCAGACCCACGACAACGGGACCTATACAATGAGCAGTTCTTC. It translates to CASSSDPRQRDLYNEQFF.

The V and J genes are TRBV6-2 or TRBV6-3 and TRBJ2-4, with TRBD1 identical over 9 bases. V lost 2 bases and J lost 1; bases outside the gene matches: 9. The CDR3 extends over 18 amino acids. Germline CDR1 MNHEY, CDR2 SVGEGT. The CDR3 here is CASSYETGGVVAKNIQYF. The CDR3 nucleotides read TGTGCCAGCAGTTACGAGACAGGGGGTGTGGTGGCCAAAAACATTCAGTACTTC.

This chain links TRBV5-5 with TRBJ2-7; the match to TRBD1 covers 9 bases. Trimming cost V 4 bases and J 0 bases; bases outside gene matches: 5. This CDR3 contains 15 residues. From germline, CDR1 is SGHKS and CDR2 YYEKEE (reference sequence). CDR3 nucleotide sequence: TGTGCCAGCAGCACCCAGACAGGGGGCTCCTACGAGCAGTACTTC. Amino acid sequence: CASSTQTGGSYEQYF.

This sequence joins TRBV9 and TRBJ2-3; no definite D call. V was clipped by 0 bases and J by 4 bases, with 12 bases between them. The CDR3 totals 15 residues. Germline loops: CDR1 SGDLS, CDR2 YYNGEE. The CDR3: CASSVGVRRADTQYF. The CDR3 coding sequence is TGTGCCAGCAGCGTAGGGGTTCGAAGGGCAGATACGCAGTATTTT.

In its sample, this clonotype was seen a few times. This chain links TRBV4-2 with TRBJ1-2; D remains unclear. The germline gives CDR1 LGHNA, CDR2 YNFKEQ. V gave up 4 bases and J gave up 4 bases, with 19 bases separating them. CDR3 length: 16 amino acids. The CDR3: CASSPRGGDRFYGYTF. The CDR3 DNA sequence: TGTGCCAGCAGCCCTCGCGGCGGGGATAGATTCTATGGCTACACCTTC.

About this clonotype itself: An end of the junction differs from the germline gene, which may be a read error. This chain links TRBV6-5 with TRBJ2-6; tentatively, D is TRBD1 or TRBD2 (5 bases each). Germline V gives CDR1 MNHEY, CDR2 SVGAGI. This CDR3 spans 19 amino acids. For the CDR3, the DNA is TGTGCCAGCCGCCCGAAAGATTCGGGACCACTCTCTGGGGCCAACGTCCCGACTTTC. Amino acids: CASRPKDSGPLSGANVPTF.

This clonotype was seen a handful of times. V usage is TRBV5-1 and J usage is TRBJ1-1, with 12 bases identical to TRBD1. This CDR3 spans 17 amino acids. Germline V gene sequence: CDR1 SGHRS, CDR2 YFSETQ. The trim removed 5 bases at V and 4 bases at J, leaving 12 bases unmatched. Written as DNA, the CDR3 is TGCGCCAGCAGATTTCTACCGGGACAGGGGGCATCCACTGAAGCTTTCTTT. This encodes CASRFLPGQGASTEAFF.

The V gene is TRBV14, the J gene TRBJ2-3, with a tentative D call TRBD2 (5 bases). The germline gives CDR1 SGHDN, CDR2 FVKESK. The CDR3 covers 17 residues. V lost 1 base to trimming and J lost 4 bases, with 18 bases between them. CDR3 in amino acids: CASSQVNDYMFADTQYF. The CDR3 DNA reads TGTGCCAGCAGCCAAGTAAACGACTACATGTTTGCAGATACGCAGTATTTT.

The CDR3 loop is CSASQGGGNTEAFF. The CDR3 DNA reads as TGCAGTGCTTCTCAGGGGGGTGGGAACACTGAAGCTTTCTTT. This chain connects TRBV20-1 to TRBJ1-1, with 7 nucleotides matching TRBD1. This CDR3 spans 14 amino acids. V lost 5 bases to trimming and J lost 1 base; unmatched junction nucleotides: 7. Germline V gene data show CDR1 as DFQATT and CDR2 as SNEGSKA (reference sequence).

This clonotype was observed a handful of times. The chain uses TRBV12-3 or TRBV12-4 and TRBJ2-4; D not resolved. Trimming cost V 3 bases and J 0 bases, with 6 bases left between them. CDR3 length: 14 residues. The CDR3 is CASSFSLAKNIQYF. CDR3 nucleotides: TGTGCCAGCAGTTTTAGTTTAGCCAAAAACATTCAGTACTTC.

This clonotype was observed a handful of times. This chain connects TRBV25-1 to TRBJ1-6; D may be TRBD1 (6 bases). V was clipped by 5 bases and J by 2 bases, with 7 bases between them. Per germline, CDR1 MGHDK and CDR2 SYGVNS. The CDR3 consists of 14 residues. In DNA form, the CDR3 reads TGTGCCAGCAGTAAGGGGGCCTATAATTCACCCCTCCACTTT. Translating gives CASSKGAYNSPLHF. The variable domain in full, with the rest retrieved from reference TRBV25-1 and TRBJ1-6, is EADIYQTPRYLVIGTGKKITLECSQTMGHDKMYWYQQDPGMELHLIHYSYGVNSTEKGDLSSESTVSRIRTEHFPLTLESARPSHTSQYLCASSKGAYNSPLHFGNGTRLTVT.

This rearrangement joins TRBV12-3 or TRBV12-4 to TRBJ2-1; D not certain. V lost 6 bases, J lost 0 bases, and 15 bases lay in between. This CDR3 is built from 16 residues. Written as DNA, the CDR3 is TGTGCCAGCAGCACTCCTGGATTCTTCTCCTACAATGAGCAGTTCTTC. Its protein product is CASSTPGFFSYNEQFF.